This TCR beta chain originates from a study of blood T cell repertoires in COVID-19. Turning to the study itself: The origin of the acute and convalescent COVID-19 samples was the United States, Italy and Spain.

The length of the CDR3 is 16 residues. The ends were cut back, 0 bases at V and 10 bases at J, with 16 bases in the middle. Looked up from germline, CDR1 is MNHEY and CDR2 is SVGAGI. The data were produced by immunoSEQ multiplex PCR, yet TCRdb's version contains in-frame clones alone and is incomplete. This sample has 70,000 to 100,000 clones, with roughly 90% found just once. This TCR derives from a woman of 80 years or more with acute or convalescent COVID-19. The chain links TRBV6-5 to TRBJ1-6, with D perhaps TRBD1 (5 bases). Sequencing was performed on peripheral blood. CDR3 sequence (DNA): TGTGCCAGCAGTTACTCCGCGGGACTGGGAGAATCACCCCTCCACTTT. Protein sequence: CASSYSAGLGESPLHF.